Below, one T cell receptor (beta chain) is given with its context. The antigen is undetermined. TCRdb keeps only in-frame clones here, not all; method: immunoSEQ multiplex PCR. Seen here are approximately 43,000 clones, roughly 90% observed once, and the top ten hold 0.58%. This entry is derived from a study of OX40 agonist ivuxolimab in advanced cancers. Study results and caveats: Among patients with partial responses at 0.1-3.0 mg/kg, clonal expansion was among the lowest. CD8+ T cells showed, on average, more clonal expansion than CD4+ cells.

The CDR3 totals 11 residues. The germline CDR1 and CDR2 sequences are MNHNS and SASEGT. V shed 5 bases and J shed 5 bases, with 3 bases lying between them. This rearrangement joins TRBV6-1 to TRBJ2-2; D unresolved. The sequence was obtained from an adult with an advanced solid tumor such as melanoma, head and neck, liver or kidney cancer. The material was CD4+ or CD8+ T cells sorted from blood, obtained in a trial of the OX40 agonist ivuxolimab. The CDR3 coding sequence is TGTGCCAGCAGTCTAACCGGGGAGCTGTTTTTT. This encodes CASSLTGELFF.